These 26 T cell receptor beta chains were sequenced from one sample in a study of cytomegalovirus exposure and HLA in healthy donors. This PCR relied on a set of 60 Vbeta primers and 13 Jbeta primers. Sequencing used immunoSEQ multiplex PCR; TCRdb keeps in-frame clones, though not all of them. The sample holds 100,000 to 150,000 clones, over 70% seen once. Specimen: PBMCs. These receptor sequences come from a man aged 18 to 30 in good health and CMV-seropositive.

This chain uses TRBV5-6 with TRBJ1-5; D is undetermined. Per the germline V gene, CDR1 is SGHDT and CDR2 is YYEEEE. The CDR3 covers 16 residues. The ends were cut back, 5 bases at V and 2 bases at J, with 17 bases in the middle. For the CDR3, the DNA is TGTGCCAGCAGTGGAGGAGGGTTTAGTGGCAATCAGCCCCAGCATTTT. Translating gives CASSGGGFSGNQPQHF.

This chain links TRBV6-5 with TRBJ1-2, with D perhaps matching TRBD1 (5 bases). The V gene's germline CDR1 is MNHEY and CDR2 SVGAGI. The CDR3 has 16 amino acids. V was trimmed by 0 bases and J by 0 bases, leaving 11 bases between them. The chain's CDR3 is CASSYSLRDSNYGYTF. The CDR3 DNA sequence: TGTGCCAGCAGTTACTCTCTCCGGGACTCTAACTATGGCTACACCTTC.

The V gene is TRBV27, the J gene TRBJ2-7, with 7 bases matching TRBD1. Looked up from germline, CDR1 is MNHEY and CDR2 is SMNVEV (reference sequence). This CDR3 is built from 13 residues. V lost 3 bases to trimming and J lost 1 base; unmatched junction nucleotides: 0. The CDR3 reads CASSLGQSYEQYF. In DNA, the CDR3 is TGTGCCAGCAGTTTGGGACAGTCCTACGAGCAGTACTTC.

The CDR3 reads CASSLLETGELFF. The CDR3 coding sequence is TGTGCCAGCAGTCTTCTAGAGACCGGGGAGCTGTTTTTT. The V and J genes are TRBV25-1 and TRBJ2-2; unclear D gene. Trimming removed 5 bases from V and 5 bases from J, with 9 bases in between. CDR3 length equals 13 residues. Germline CDR1 reads MGHDK; CDR2 reads SYGVNS.

The chain links TRBV25-1 to TRBJ1-4; tentatively, D is TRBD1 (5 bases). V lost 0 bases, J lost 6 bases, and 14 bases lay in between. This CDR3 is built from 16 residues. CDR1 MGHDK and CDR2 SYGVNS come from the germline V gene. CDR3 bases: TGTGCCAGCAGTGAATACCGAGCGGGGGACGATGAAAAACTGTTTTTT. Translation gives CASSEYRAGDDEKLFF.

The rearrangement links TRBV27 to TRBJ1-2; 8 nucleotides agree with TRBD1. The CDR3 has 13 amino acids. Looked up from germline, CDR1 is MNHEY and CDR2 is SMNVEV (reference sequence). V gave up 7 bases and J gave up 5 bases; unmatched junction bases: 6. The CDR3 protein is CASKRTGTYGYTF. Here the CDR3 DNA reads TGTGCCAGCAAACGGACAGGGACATATGGCTACACCTTC.

The CDR3, as DNA: TGTGCCAGCAGCTTGACCAGGGACTTTACCTCCGAGCAGTACTTC. Protein sequence: CASSLTRDFTSEQYF. This chain connects TRBV5-5 to TRBJ2-5; D perhaps matches TRBD2 (6 bases). The DNA matches TRBJ2-7 better at its end, which makes the J call doubtful. The CDR3 has 15 residues. Looked up from germline, CDR1 is SGHKS and CDR2 is YYEKEE (reference sequence).

This clone was detected a few times. V is TRBV18 and J is TRBJ2-2, with 7 bases identical to TRBD1. The V and J ends lost 0 bases and 5 bases, in that order; junction bases with no gene match: 9. Germline CDR1 reads KGHSH; CDR2 reads LQKENI. The CDR3 has 17 amino acids. DNA of the CDR3: TGTGCCAGCTCACCACCGAGACAGGGCCTGGGTACCGGGGAGCTGTTTTTT. Encoded protein: CASSPPRQGLGTGELFF.

The CDR3 coding sequence is TGTGCCAGTAGTATTGCTGCCAGGGGCCCCTACAATGAGCAGTTCTTC. This encodes CASSIAARGPYNEQFF. The chain carries TRBV19 and TRBJ2-1; TRBD1 is a possible D gene (6 bases). The CDR3 totals 16 residues. In germline, CDR1 is LNHDA, CDR2 SQIVND (reference sequence). V lost 3 bases to trimming and J lost 2 bases, with 14 bases between them.

The genes are TRBV19 and TRBJ2-1; TRBD2 matches 9 bases. The V segment lost 3 bases and the J segment 7 bases; nucleotides outside the gene matches: 7. This CDR3 is 15 amino acids long. Per germline, CDR1 LNHDA and CDR2 SQIVND (reference sequence). The CDR3 spells CASSIISGSRNEQFF. Written as DNA, the CDR3 is TGTGCCAGTAGTATTATTAGCGGGAGCCGAAATGAGCAGTTCTTC.

The chain carries TRBV11-2 and TRBJ2-4; no clear D gene. The V and J ends lost 0 bases and 16 bases respectively, with 16 bases between them. In germline, CDR1 is SGHAT, CDR2 FQNNGV. The CDR3 consists of 13 residues. The CDR3 DNA sequence: TGTGCCAGCAGCTTAGATTTCCGAGACGCGGCCTACTTC. As protein: CASSLDFRDAAYF.

This chain joins TRBV7-2 and TRBJ2-7; D perhaps matches TRBD2 (6 bases). V lost 1 base and J 5 bases, leaving 12 bases between the germline ends. CDR1 is SGHTA, CDR2 FQGNSA, per germline. This CDR3 comprises 14 residues. In DNA form, the CDR3 reads TGTGCCAGCAGCTTAGACGGGCCGGGGGACGAGCAGTACTTC. Translation: CASSLDGPGDEQYF.

With regard to this clone: Because the CDR3 is missing its conserved closing phenylalanine or tryptophan, this is likely a read error. This sequence joins TRBV7-2 and TRBJ2-3; D is possibly TRBD1 or TRBD2 (5 bases each). This CDR3 is 14 amino acids long. The germline V and J ends were trimmed by 5 bases and 3 bases, with 12 bases remaining between them. The germline CDR1 and CDR2 sequences are SGHTA and FQGNSA. CDR3 loop: CASSPTGRTDTQYS. The CDR3 nucleotides read TGTGCCAGCAGCCCAACGGGGCGGACAGATACGCAGTATTCT.

This chain uses TRBV7-2 with TRBJ2-3; D gene uncertain. Germline V CDR1 and CDR2: SGHTA, FQGNSA. Between the trimmed V and J ends, which lost 5 bases and 2 bases, there was a span of 8 bases. The CDR3 sequence is 13 residues long. DNA of the CDR3: TGTGCCAGCAGCCCCCCCTCCACAGATACGCAGTATTTT. The encoded protein is CASSPPSTDTQYF.

The rearrangement joins TRBV27 to TRBJ2-3; 7 bases are a match to TRBD2. This CDR3 is built from 15 residues. V dropped 6 bases and J dropped 2; count of bases not matched to a gene: 8. CDR1 MNHEY and CDR2 SMNVEV come from the germline V gene (reference sequence). This CDR3 reads CASRTSAIATDTQYF. CDR3 nucleotide sequence: TGTGCCAGCAGAACTAGCGCGATCGCCACAGATACGCAGTATTTT.

CDR3 sequence reads: CASRGGRAIGNTIYF. The CDR3 DNA reads TGTGCCTCTAGGGGTGGCAGGGCGATTGGAAACACCATATATTTT. The chain joins TRBV6-6 to TRBJ1-3, with D perhaps TRBD1 (5 bases). There are 15 residues in the CDR3. V lost 11 bases and J lost 3, with 20 bases in between. The V gene's germline CDR1 is MNHNY and CDR2 SVGAGI (reference sequence).

A note on this clone: At one of its ends the junction is not consistent with the germline gene, which may arise from a read error. The same CDR3 is also encoded by other DNA sequences in this sample. This sequence joins TRBV27 and TRBJ2-7; D is ambiguous. Germline V lookup: CDR1 MNHEY, CDR2 SMNVEV (reference sequence). The CDR3 length is 12 residues. The DNA for the CDR3 is TGCGCCAGCAGTTCACATGGCCACGAGCAGTACTTC. This codes for CASSSHGHEQYF.

This clone has just one count. This chain uses TRBV6-5 with TRBJ1-1; no clear D gene. V was cut by 6 bases and J by 9 bases, with 14 bases left in between. Looked up from germline, CDR1 is MNHEY and CDR2 is SVGAGI. This CDR3 spans 12 amino acids. The CDR3 DNA follows: TGTGCCAGCAGCGCTAGAGGAACAAAAGCTTTCTTT. Translated, it gives CASSARGTKAFF.

This clone came up a few times. V gene TRBV6-1 combines with J gene TRBJ1-2, with TRBD1 matching 8 bases. Germline V lookup: CDR1 MNHNS, CDR2 SASEGT. The CDR3 contains 14 residues. V lost 7 bases to trimming and J lost 8 bases; unmatched junction nucleotides: 12. As DNA, the CDR3 is TGTGCCAGCACGGGCAGGGGGCTCTCTCAGGGCTACACCTTC. As protein: CASTGRGLSQGYTF.

J is TRBJ1-2 and V is TRBV6-5, with 10 nucleotides matching TRBD1. From germline, CDR1 is MNHEY and CDR2 SVGAGI. J gave up 1 base and V 6 bases, and 5 bases lay outside the gene matches. The CDR3 runs 15 residues. DNA of the CDR3: TGTGCCAGCAGCCTTCGGACAGGGGGTAACTATGGCTACACCTTC. It specifies CASSLRTGGNYGYTF.

The V and J genes are TRBV4-1 and TRBJ2-3; a possible D gene is TRBD1 (5 bases). The germline V gene has CDR1 MGHRA and CDR2 YSYEKL. The V and J ends lost 0 bases and 2 bases respectively, with 9 bases between them. The CDR3 has 15 amino acids. DNA of the CDR3: TGCGCCAGCAGCCAAGAAGCACAGGACACAGATACGCAGTATTTT. Its protein product is CASSQEAQDTDTQYF.

The chain links TRBV4-1 to TRBJ2-7; 10 bases are a match to TRBD1. Looked up from germline, CDR1 is MGHRA and CDR2 is YSYEKL. Trimming at V came to 4 bases and at J to 5 bases, leaving 8 bases not matched to a gene. CDR3 size: 15 residues. The CDR3 bases are TGCGCCAGCAGCCCCCGGGACAGGGGCCTCGACGAGCAGTACTTC. Residues: CASSPRDRGLDEQYF.

This clone was picked up one time. This chain connects TRBV11-2 to TRBJ2-7; D may be TRBD1 (5 bases). With 1 base removed from V and 2 bases from J, the gap between germline ends came to 12 bases. The CDR3 is 15 residues long. Germline V gives CDR1 SGHAT, CDR2 FQNNGV. The chain's CDR3 is CASSLGVTATYEQYF. The CDR3 DNA follows: TGTGCCAGCAGCTTAGGGGTGACAGCCACCTACGAGCAGTACTTC. Complete variable domain (other parts from reference TRBV11-2 and TRBJ2-7): EAGVAQSPRYKIIEKRQSVAFWCNPISGHATLYWYQQILGQGPKLLIQFQNNGVVDDSQLPKDRFSAERLKGVDSTLKIQPAKLEDSAVYLCASSLGVTATYEQYFGPGTRLTVT.

The chain uses TRBV19 and TRBJ2-1; D is ambiguous. The length of the CDR3 is 13 residues. Trimming removed 6 bases from V and 4 bases from J, with 10 bases in between. Germline CDR1 LNHDA, CDR2 SQIVND (reference sequence). The CDR3 is CASSPVQYNEQFF. The CDR3 DNA is TGTGCCAGTAGCCCAGTACAGTACAATGAGCAGTTCTTC.

This clone was found once. The genes are TRBV15 and TRBJ2-1, with 9 nucleotides matching TRBD2. The CDR3 spans 15 residues. The junction had 4 bases not matched to a gene; V was cut back by 3 bases and J by 4 bases. Germline lookup yields CDR1 LNHNV and CDR2 YYDKDF (reference sequence). The CDR3: CATSRGLAVYNEQFF. The CDR3 coding sequence is TGTGCCACCAGCAGGGGACTAGCAGTTTACAATGAGCAGTTCTTC.

V is TRBV9 and J is TRBJ2-1; TRBD2 matches at 14 bases. Germline-derived CDR1 and CDR2 are SGDLS and YYNGEE. V lost 4 bases to trimming and J lost 7 bases; unmatched junction nucleotides: 7. This CDR3 comprises 16 residues. The DNA for the CDR3 is TGTGCCAGCAGCCCCATGGGACTAGCGGGAGCTAATGAGCAGTTCTTC. Its protein product is CASSPMGLAGANEQFF.